A selection of T cell receptor beta chains follows, all from one sample in a study of cytomegalovirus exposure and HLA in healthy donors. Sequencing was performed with immunoSEQ multiplex PCR; in TCRdb, only in-frame clones are kept and a portion is missing. This sample carries roughly 180,000 clones, around nine tenths of them seen once, and the ten largest clones take less than 9.5%. The sequenced sample consisted of PBMCs. The origin of the receptors is a young man in good health and CMV-seropositive. Each CDR3 is given with its conserved first and last residue. D genes are given only for firm matches. Only part of the rows carry a size: once, few, many, or a class if the clone is expanded.

>NA|TRBJ2-1|NA|TRBV2
CASSATVYNEQFF
TGTGCCAGCAGTGCTACAGTCTACAATGAGCAGTTCTTC
>NA|TRBJ1-1|NA|TRBV10-1
CASLGPRPENTEAFF
TGCGCCAGCCTTGGCCCCCGCCCGGAAAACACTGAAGCTTTCTTT
>NA|TRBJ1-1|NA|TRBV30
CAWSVQGLNTEAFF
TGTGCCTGGAGTGTGCAGGGGCTGAACACTGAAGCTTTCTTT
>NA|TRBJ1-2|NA|TRBV4-3
CASSHADRSAYGYTF
TGCGCCAGCAGCCACGCAGACAGATCCGCCTATGGCTACACCTTC
>NA|TRBJ1-5|NA|TRBV27
CASSFRGPGQPQHF
TGTGCCAGCAGTTTTAGAGGGCCGGGTCAGCCCCAGCATTTT
>NA|TRBJ2-5|NA|TRBV6-1
CASSEGLKTQYF
TGTGCCAGCAGTGAAGGTTTAAAGACCCAGTACTTC
>NA|TRBJ2-4|NA|TRBV9
CASSGSGGAKNIQYF
TGTGCCAGCAGCGGCTCTGGGGGAGCCAAAAACATTCAGTACTTC
>NA|TRBJ2-7|NA|TRBV7-2
CASSPGTETYEQYF
TGTGCCAGCAGCCCCGGGACCGAAACCTACGAGCAGTACTTC
>NA|TRBJ1-5|once|TRBV7-6
CASSPTDSNQPQHF
TGTGCCAGCAGCCCGACGGATAGCAATCAGCCCCAGCATTTT
>TRBD1|TRBJ2-3|NA|TRBV28
CASSPLDRGGADTQYF
TGTGCCAGCAGTCCCCTAGACAGGGGAGGAGCAGATACGCAGTATTTT
>NA|TRBJ1-2|NA|TRBV6-5
CASSYSVLGGAYGYTF
TGTGCCAGCAGTTACTCTGTCTTGGGGGGCGCGTATGGCTACACCTTC
>TRBD1|TRBJ2-1|NA|TRBV7-9
CASSFPDRGHNEQFF
TGTGCCAGCAGCTTTCCGGACAGGGGACACAATGAGCAGTTCTTC
>NA|TRBJ2-5|NA|TRBV6-1
CASSDLNWAQYF
TGTGCCAGCAGTGATTTGAATTGGGCCCAGTACTTC
>NA|TRBJ2-1|NA|TRBV28
CASRPRSGTPNNEQFF
TGTGCCAGCAGACCAAGGTCCGGGACACCTAACAATGAGCAGTTCTTC
>NA|TRBJ2-5|NA|TRBV27
CASSLGVSGETQYF
TGTGCCAGCAGTTTAGGGGTGTCGGGGGAGACCCAGTACTTC
>NA|TRBJ1-4|NA|TRBV7-6
CASSQPREGTNEKLFF
TGTGCCAGCAGCCAGCCTCGGGAGGGGACTAATGAAAAACTGTTTTTT
>NA|TRBJ2-3|once|TRBV11-2
CASSPWETSTDTQYF
TGTGCCAGCTCTCCGTGGGAAACTAGCACAGATACGCAGTATTTT
>NA|TRBJ2-3|NA|TRBV5-1
CASSFPGATDTQYF
TGCGCCAGCAGCTTCCCGGGGGCAACAGATACGCAGTATTTT
>NA|TRBJ2-1|NA|TRBV28
CASMVGENNEQFF
TGTGCCAGCATGGTTGGTGAGAACAATGAGCAGTTCTTC
>NA|TRBJ2-3|NA|TRBV4-2
CASSQDPGPDTQYF
TGTGCCAGCAGCCAAGATCCAGGGCCAGATACGCAGTATTTT
>TRBD1|TRBJ2-5|NA|TRBV9
CASSADRGYQETQYF
TGTGCCAGCAGCGCGGACAGGGGGTACCAAGAGACCCAGTACTTC
>NA|TRBJ2-7|NA|TRBV6-6
CASSWTDGRGLEQYF
TGTGCCAGCAGTTGGACGGATGGGAGGGGGCTCGAGCAGTACTTC
>NA|TRBJ1-5|NA|TRBV18
CASSPDSNQPQHF
TGTGCCAGCTCACCGGATAGCAATCAGCCCCAGCATTTT
>NA|TRBJ2-7|NA|TRBV25-1
CASSDGLQGSYEQYF
TGTGCCAGCAGTGACGGCCTACAGGGATCCTACGAGCAGTACTTC
>NA|TRBJ1-2|NA|TRBV11-1
CASSLVAGNGYTF
TGTGCCAGCAGCTTAGTGGCAGGGAATGGCTACACCTTC
>TRBD2|TRBJ2-2|NA|TRBV9
CASSETSGGFVGELFF
TGTGCCAGCAGCGAAACTAGCGGGGGGTTTGTCGGGGAGCTGTTTTTT
>NA|TRBJ1-2|once|TRBV6-5
CASNQLSRYTF
TGTGCCAGCAACCAACTGAGTCGCTACACCTTC
>TRBD1|TRBJ1-2|NA|TRBV4-3
CASSQEGQRIRYGYTF
TGCGCCAGCAGCCAAGAGGGACAGCGGATACGCTATGGCTACACCTTC
>TRBD1|TRBJ2-5|NA|TRBV9
CASSVLGQGTQETQYF
TGTGCCAGCAGCGTCCTGGGACAGGGGACCCAAGAGACCCAGTACTTC
>NA|TRBJ2-5|NA|TRBV28
CASSLGGWETQYF
TGTGCCAGCAGTTTAGGGGGGTGGGAGACCCAGTACTTC
>NA|TRBJ1-2|NA|TRBV18
CASSPVLANYGYTF
TGTGCCAGCTCACCAGTATTAGCTAACTATGGCTACACCTTC
>TRBD1|TRBJ1-2|NA|TRBV14
CASSQETVFRGPRGYTF
TGTGCCAGCAGCCAAGAAACGGTTTTCAGGGGGCCACGGGGCTACACCTTC
>NA|TRBJ1-5|few|TRBV5-1
CASSEDRLHRNQPQHF
TGCGCCAGCAGCGAAGACAGACTACACCGCAATCAGCCCCAGCATTTT
>NA|TRBJ2-1|NA|TRBV21-1
CASSSGGSYNEQFF
TGTGCCAGCAGCTCCGGCGGCTCTTACAATGAGCAGTTCTTC
>NA|TRBJ1-1|NA|TRBV7-6
CASSPTRNTEAFF
TGTGCCAGCAGCCCGACCCGCAACACTGAAGCTTTCTTT
>TRBD2|TRBJ2-7|NA|TRBV4-1
CASSQGLAGGLLEQYF
TGCGCCAGCAGCCAGGGGCTAGCGGGAGGATTACTAGAGCAGTACTTC
>NA|TRBJ2-1|NA|TRBV6-5
CASSLSGGALNEQFF
TGTGCCAGCAGTTTAAGTGGGGGGGCCTTGAATGAGCAGTTCTTC
>NA|TRBJ1-5|NA|TRBV2
CASSFGISGAMGNQPQHF
TGTGCCAGCAGCTTTGGTATTTCGGGGGCGATGGGCAATCAGCCCCAGCATTTT
>NA|TRBJ2-7|NA|TRBV6-1
CASSPSGPNEQYF
TGTGCCAGCAGCCCTTCAGGGCCCAACGAGCAGTACTTC
>NA|TRBJ2-7|NA|TRBV9
CASSAAEGYEQYF
TGTGCCAGCAGCGCCGCCGAGGGGTACGAGCAGTACTTC